These 9 T cell receptor beta chains originate from one sample sequenced in a study of blood T cell repertoires in COVID-19. The repertoire was sequenced with immunoSEQ multiplex PCR; TCRdb's copy has only in-frame clones and lacks some. The sample carries approximately 170,000 clones, approximately 86% recorded once. Material for sequencing was peripheral blood. The origin of the receptors is a woman of 80 years or more in a cohort sampled during active or convalescent COVID-19.

The V gene is TRBV30, the J gene TRBJ1-2; perhaps TRBD1 as D (6 bases). The CDR3 spans 13 residues. Germline CDR1 reads GTSNPN; CDR2 reads SVGIG (reference sequence). Trimming left V 2 bases short and J 3 bases short, with 10 bases between. The CDR3 region has the DNA TGTGCCTGGAGTACAGGGTTGGACTATGGCTACACCTTC. Residues: CAWSTGLDYGYTF.

CDR3 coding DNA: TGTGCCAGCAGCCAAGTGGGGCTACTCTACAATGAGCAGTTCTTC. It translates to CASSQVGLLYNEQFF. The chain uses TRBV3-1 (or the pseudogene TRBV3-2) and TRBJ2-1; a possible D gene is TRBD1 (5 bases). Germline V CDR1 and CDR2: LGHDT, YNNKEL (reference sequence). The CDR3 sequence is 15 residues long. The germline V and J ends were trimmed by 1 base and 3 bases, with 10 bases remaining between them.

The chain recombines TRBV6-1 with TRBJ2-5; D uncertain. CDR1 and CDR2 (germline): MNHNS, SASEGT. V gave up 2 bases and J gave up 5 bases, with 15 bases separating them. The CDR3 spans 15 residues. The CDR3 is CASSEMPGLLETQYF. The CDR3 DNA sequence: TGTGCCAGCAGTGAAATGCCAGGCCTATTGGAGACCCAGTACTTC.

The chain employs TRBV2 and TRBJ1-1, with D perhaps matching TRBD1 (6 bases). The length of the CDR3 is 15 residues. The V gene's germline CDR1 is SNHLY and CDR2 FYNNEI. The V end was cut by 0 bases, the J end by 4 bases, with 12 bases between. CDR3 nucleotide sequence: TGTGCCAGCAGTGAAGCGCTGCAGGGGAGCACTGAAGCTTTCTTT. Its translation is CASSEALQGSTEAFF.

This clone was seen only a few times. The rearrangement uses TRBV6-4 and TRBJ2-2, with 14 positions matching TRBD2. Germline CDR1 and CDR2: MRHNA and SNTAGT. Trimming removed 4 bases from V and 6 bases from J; junction bases left unmatched: 4. This CDR3 comprises 16 residues. The CDR3 nucleotides are TGTGCCAGCAGTGGGACTAGCGGGAGGTTGGCCGGGGAGCTGTTTTTT. The encoded protein is CASSGTSGRLAGELFF.

This clone came up once. The chain has TRBV18 and TRBJ1-2; perhaps TRBD1 as D (5 bases). Trimming took 2 bases from V and 6 from J, leaving 10 bases between them. Germline CDR1 reads KGHSH; CDR2 reads LQKENI. The CDR3 is 13 amino acids. Written as DNA, the CDR3 is TGTGCCAGCTCACCAAGGGGTTCGGATGGCTACACCTTC. The encoded protein is CASSPRGSDGYTF.

The genes are TRBV6-4 and TRBJ2-3; 7 bases are shared with TRBD2. The CDR3 is 13 residues long. The V gene's germline CDR1 is MRHNA and CDR2 SNTAGT. J was trimmed by 4 bases and V by 6 bases; bases with no gene match: 4. The CDR3 here is CASSETSSDTQYF. For the CDR3, the DNA is TGTGCCAGCAGCGAGACTAGCTCAGATACGCAGTATTTT.

The chain carries TRBV6-2 or TRBV6-3 and TRBJ1-2; D may be TRBD1 (5 bases). Looked up from germline, CDR1 is MNHEY and CDR2 is SVGEGT. The CDR3 is made up of 13 amino acids. The germline V and J ends were trimmed by 6 bases and 4 bases, with 12 bases remaining between them. The CDR3 region is CASSKRQSYGYTF. The CDR3 DNA reads as TGTGCCAGCAGCAAGAGACAGAGCTATGGCTACACCTTC.

This clone was seen more than once but under ten times. The CDR3 sequence is CASSLRRLNNSPLHF. The DNA for the CDR3 is TGTGCCAGCAGCTTAAGGCGGCTCAATAATTCACCCCTCCACTTT. The V gene is TRBV11-2, the J gene TRBJ1-6; D uncertain. The CDR3 has 15 amino acids. V was clipped by 2 bases and J by 5 bases, with 10 bases between them. Germline CDR1 and CDR2: SGHAT and FQNNGV.